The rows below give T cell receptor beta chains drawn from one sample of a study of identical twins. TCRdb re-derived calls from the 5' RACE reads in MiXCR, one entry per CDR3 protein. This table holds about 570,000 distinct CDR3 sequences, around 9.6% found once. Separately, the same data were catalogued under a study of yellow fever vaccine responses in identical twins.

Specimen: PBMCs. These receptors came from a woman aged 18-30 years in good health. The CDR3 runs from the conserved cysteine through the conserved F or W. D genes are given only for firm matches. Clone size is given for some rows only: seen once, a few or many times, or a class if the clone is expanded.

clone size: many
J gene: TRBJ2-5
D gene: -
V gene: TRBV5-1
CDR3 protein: CASSPGRGQETQYF
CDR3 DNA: TGCGCCAGCAGCCCGGGACGGGGACAAGAGACCCAGTACTTC

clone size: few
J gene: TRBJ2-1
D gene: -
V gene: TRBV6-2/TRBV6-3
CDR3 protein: CASTRGPKSGNTHSTPNEQFF
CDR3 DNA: TGTGCCAGCACTAGAGGGCCAAAGTCAGGGAACACCCATTCGACACCCAATGAGCAGTTCTTC

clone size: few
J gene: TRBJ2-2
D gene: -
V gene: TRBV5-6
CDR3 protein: CASSPDPVTGELFF
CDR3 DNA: TGTGCCAGCAGCCCTGACCCGGTCACCGGGGAGCTGTTTTTT

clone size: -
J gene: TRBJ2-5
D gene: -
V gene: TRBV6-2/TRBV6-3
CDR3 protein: CASSYDGGRGETQYF
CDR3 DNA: TGTGCCAGCAGTTACGATGGGGGAAGGGGAGAGACCCAGTACTTC

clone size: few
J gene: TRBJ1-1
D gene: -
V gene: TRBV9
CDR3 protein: CASSAGGGASTEAFF
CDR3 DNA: TGTGCCAGCAGCGCTGGGGGGGGCGCGAGCACTGAAGCTTTCTTT

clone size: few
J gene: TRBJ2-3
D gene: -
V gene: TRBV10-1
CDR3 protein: CASTTDREGTDTQYF
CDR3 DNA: TGCGCCAGCACCACCGACAGGGAGGGCACAGATACGCAGTATTTT

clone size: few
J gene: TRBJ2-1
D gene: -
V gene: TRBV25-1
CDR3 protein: CASSGRRSWDEQFF
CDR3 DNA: TGTGCCAGCAGTGGGCGGAGGAGTTGGGATGAGCAGTTCTTC

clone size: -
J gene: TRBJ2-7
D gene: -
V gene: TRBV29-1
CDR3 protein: CSVAPPGGQAYEQYF
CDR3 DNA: TGCAGCGTCGCCCCCCCCGGGGGCCAGGCCTACGAGCAGTACTTC

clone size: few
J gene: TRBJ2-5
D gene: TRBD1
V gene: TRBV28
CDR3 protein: CASSLSGRTGWETQYF
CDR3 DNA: TGTGCCAGCAGTTTAAGCGGCCGGACAGGGTGGGAGACCCAGTACTTC

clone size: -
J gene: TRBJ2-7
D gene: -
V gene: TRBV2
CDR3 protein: CASSDVRSPVPYEQYF
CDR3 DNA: TGTGCCAGCAGTGATGTCAGGTCTCCTGTGCCCTACGAGCAGTACTTC

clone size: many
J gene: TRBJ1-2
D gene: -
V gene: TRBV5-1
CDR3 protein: CASSLMPGTYGYTF
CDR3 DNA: TGCGCCAGCAGCCTGATGCCAGGCACTTATGGCTACACCTTC

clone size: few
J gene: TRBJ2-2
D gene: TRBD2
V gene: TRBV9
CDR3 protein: CASSVGGGRNTGELFF
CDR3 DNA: TGTGCCAGCAGCGTAGGGGGAGGGAGAAACACCGGGGAGCTGTTTTTT

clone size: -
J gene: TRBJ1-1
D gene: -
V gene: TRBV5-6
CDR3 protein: CASSRPVGLTEAFF
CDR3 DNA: TGTGCCAGCAGCCGCCCGGTGGGCCTTACTGAAGCTTTCTTT

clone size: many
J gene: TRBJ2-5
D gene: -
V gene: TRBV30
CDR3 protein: CAWTVQETQYF
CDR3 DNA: TGTGCCTGGACAGTTCAAGAGACCCAGTACTTC